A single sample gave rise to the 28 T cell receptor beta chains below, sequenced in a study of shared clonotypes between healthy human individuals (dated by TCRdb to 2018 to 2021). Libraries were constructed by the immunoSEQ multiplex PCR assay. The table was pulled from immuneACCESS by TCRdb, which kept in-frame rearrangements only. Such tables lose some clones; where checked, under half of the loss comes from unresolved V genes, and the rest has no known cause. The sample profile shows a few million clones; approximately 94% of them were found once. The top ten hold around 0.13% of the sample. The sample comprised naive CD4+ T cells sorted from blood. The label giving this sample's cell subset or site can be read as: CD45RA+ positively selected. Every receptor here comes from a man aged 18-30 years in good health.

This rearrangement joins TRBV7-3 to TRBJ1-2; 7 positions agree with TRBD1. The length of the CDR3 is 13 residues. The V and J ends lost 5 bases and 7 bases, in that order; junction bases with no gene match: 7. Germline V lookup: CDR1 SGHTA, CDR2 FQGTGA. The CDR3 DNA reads TGTGCCAGCAGCCCAATAGGGGGCGGTGGCTACACCTTC. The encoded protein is CASSPIGGGGYTF.

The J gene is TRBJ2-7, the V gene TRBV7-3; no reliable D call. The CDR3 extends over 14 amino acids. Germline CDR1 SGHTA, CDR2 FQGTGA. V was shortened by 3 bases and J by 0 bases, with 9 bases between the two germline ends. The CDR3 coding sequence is TGTGCCAGCAGCTTCGACGGATACTCCTACGAGCAGTACTTC. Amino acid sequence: CASSFDGYSYEQYF.

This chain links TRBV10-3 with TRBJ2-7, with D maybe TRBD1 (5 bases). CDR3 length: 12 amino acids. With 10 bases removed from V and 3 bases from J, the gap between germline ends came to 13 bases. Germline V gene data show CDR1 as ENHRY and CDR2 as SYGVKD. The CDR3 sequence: CATAGRGYEQYF. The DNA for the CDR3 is TGTGCCACGGCCGGAAGGGGCTACGAGCAGTACTTC.

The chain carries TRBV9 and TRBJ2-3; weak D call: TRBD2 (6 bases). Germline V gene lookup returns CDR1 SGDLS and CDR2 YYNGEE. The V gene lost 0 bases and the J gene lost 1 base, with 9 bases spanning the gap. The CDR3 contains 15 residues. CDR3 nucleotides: TGTGCCAGCAGCGTAGACGGGAGTCGCACAGATACGCAGTATTTT. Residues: CASSVDGSRTDTQYF.

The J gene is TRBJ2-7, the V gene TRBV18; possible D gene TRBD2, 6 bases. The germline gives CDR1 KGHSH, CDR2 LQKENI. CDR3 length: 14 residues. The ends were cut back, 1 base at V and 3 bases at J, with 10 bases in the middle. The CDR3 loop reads CASSPRGDYYEQYF. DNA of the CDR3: TGTGCCAGCTCACCACGGGGGGATTACTACGAGCAGTACTTC.

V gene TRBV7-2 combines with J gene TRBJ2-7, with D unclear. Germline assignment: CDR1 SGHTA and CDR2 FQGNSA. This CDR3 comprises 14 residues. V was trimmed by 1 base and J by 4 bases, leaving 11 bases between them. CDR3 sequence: CASSLVGKTYEQYF. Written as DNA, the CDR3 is TGTGCCAGCAGCTTAGTTGGCAAAACATACGAGCAGTACTTC.

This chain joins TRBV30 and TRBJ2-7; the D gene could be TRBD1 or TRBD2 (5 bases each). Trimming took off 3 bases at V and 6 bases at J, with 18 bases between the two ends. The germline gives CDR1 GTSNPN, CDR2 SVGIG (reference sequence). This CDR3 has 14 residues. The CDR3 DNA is TGTGCCTGGAGCATCCGGGACGGCGTTTCCGAGCAGTACTTC. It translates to CAWSIRDGVSEQYF.

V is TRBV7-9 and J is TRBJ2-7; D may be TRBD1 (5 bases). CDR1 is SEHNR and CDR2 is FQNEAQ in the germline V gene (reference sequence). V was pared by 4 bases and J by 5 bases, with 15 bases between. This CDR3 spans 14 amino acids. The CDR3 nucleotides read TGTGCCAGCAGCTCACGGACACCCACCCACGAGCAGTACTTC. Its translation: CASSSRTPTHEQYF.

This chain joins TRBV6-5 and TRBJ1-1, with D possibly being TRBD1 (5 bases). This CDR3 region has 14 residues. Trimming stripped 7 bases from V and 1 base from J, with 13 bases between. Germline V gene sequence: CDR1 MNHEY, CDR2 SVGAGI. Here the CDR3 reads CASTWGTANTEAFF. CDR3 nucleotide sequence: TGTGCCAGCACCTGGGGCACCGCGAACACTGAAGCTTTCTTT.

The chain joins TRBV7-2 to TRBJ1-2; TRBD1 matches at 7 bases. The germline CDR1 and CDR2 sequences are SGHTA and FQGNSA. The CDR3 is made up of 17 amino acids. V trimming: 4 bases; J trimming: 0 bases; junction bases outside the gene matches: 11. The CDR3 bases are TGTGCCAGCAGCTCTAGGGAGGGGGCCACCACTAACTATGGCTACACCTTC. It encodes CASSSREGATTNYGYTF.

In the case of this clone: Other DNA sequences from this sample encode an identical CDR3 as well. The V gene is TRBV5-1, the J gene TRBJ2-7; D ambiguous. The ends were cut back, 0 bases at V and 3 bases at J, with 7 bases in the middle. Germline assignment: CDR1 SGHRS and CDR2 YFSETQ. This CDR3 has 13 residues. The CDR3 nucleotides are TGCGCCAGCAGCTTGGTTGCAAGCTACGAGCAGTACTTC. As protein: CASSLVASYEQYF.

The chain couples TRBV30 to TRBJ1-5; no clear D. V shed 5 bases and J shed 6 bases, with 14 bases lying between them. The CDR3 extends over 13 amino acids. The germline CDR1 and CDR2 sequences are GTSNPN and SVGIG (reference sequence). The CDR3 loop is CAWATGFFQPQHF. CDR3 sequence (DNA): TGTGCCTGGGCGACGGGTTTTTTTCAGCCCCAGCATTTT.

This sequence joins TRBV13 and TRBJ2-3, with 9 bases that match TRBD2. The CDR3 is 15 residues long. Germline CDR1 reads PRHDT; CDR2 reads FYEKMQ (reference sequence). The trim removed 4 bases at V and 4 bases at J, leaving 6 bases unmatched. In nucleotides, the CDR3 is TGTGCCAGCAGCTCTAGCGGGGCGCTCCCAGATACGCAGTATTTT. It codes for CASSSSGALPDTQYF.

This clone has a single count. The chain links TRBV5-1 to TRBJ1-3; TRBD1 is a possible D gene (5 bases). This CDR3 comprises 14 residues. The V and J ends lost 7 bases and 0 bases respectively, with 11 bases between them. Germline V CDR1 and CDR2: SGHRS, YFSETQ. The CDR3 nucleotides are TGCGCCAGCGGGGACGGAAACTCTGGAAACACCATATATTTT. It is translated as CASGDGNSGNTIYF.

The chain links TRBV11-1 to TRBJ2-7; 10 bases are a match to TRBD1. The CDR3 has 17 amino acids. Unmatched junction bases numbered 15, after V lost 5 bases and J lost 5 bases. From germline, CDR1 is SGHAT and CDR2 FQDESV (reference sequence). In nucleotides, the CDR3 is TGTGCCAGCAGCCACCGCGGATACGGGACAGGGGTTAACGAGCAGTACTTC. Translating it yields CASSHRGYGTGVNEQYF.

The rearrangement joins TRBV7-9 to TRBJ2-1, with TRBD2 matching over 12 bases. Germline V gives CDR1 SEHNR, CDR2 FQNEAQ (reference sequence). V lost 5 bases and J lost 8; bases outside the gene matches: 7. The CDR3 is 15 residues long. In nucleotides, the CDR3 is TGTGCCAGCAGCCAGACTAGCGGGAGTCTGGATGAGCAGTTCTTC. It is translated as CASSQTSGSLDEQFF.

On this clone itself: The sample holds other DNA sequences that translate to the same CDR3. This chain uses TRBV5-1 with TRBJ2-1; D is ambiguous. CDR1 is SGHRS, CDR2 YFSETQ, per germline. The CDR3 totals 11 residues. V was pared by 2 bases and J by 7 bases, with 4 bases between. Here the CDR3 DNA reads TGCGCCAGCAGCTTACTTAATGAGCAGTTCTTC. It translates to CASSLLNEQFF.

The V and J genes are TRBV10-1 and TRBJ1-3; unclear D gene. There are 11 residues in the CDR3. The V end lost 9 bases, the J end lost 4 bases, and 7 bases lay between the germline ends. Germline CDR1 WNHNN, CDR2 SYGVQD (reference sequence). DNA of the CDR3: TGCGCCAGTCAACAGGGAAACACCATATATTTT. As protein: CASQQGNTIYF.

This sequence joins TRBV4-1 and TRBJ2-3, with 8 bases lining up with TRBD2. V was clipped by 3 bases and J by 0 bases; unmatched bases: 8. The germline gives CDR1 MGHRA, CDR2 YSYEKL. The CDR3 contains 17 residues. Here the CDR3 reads CASSHRTGGVSTDTQYF. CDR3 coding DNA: TGCGCCAGCAGCCATAGAACCGGGGGGGTTAGCACAGATACGCAGTATTTT.

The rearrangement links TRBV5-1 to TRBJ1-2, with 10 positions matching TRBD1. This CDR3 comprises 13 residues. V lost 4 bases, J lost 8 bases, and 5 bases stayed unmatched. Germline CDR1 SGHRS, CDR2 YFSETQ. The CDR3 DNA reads TGCGCCAGCAGCCGAGGACAGGGGGAGGGCTACACCTTC. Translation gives CASSRGQGEGYTF.

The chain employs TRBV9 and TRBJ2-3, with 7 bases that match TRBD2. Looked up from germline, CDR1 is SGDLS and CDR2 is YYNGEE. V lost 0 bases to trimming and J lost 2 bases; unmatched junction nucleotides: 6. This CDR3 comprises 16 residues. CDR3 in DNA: TGTGCCAGCAGCGTAGCCTCAGGACTAGACACAGATACGCAGTATTTT. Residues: CASSVASGLDTDTQYF.

The CDR3 region has the DNA TGTGCCACCACTTTGGGACTTGACAAAAACATTCAGTACTTC. Protein: CATTLGLDKNIQYF. The rearrangement joins TRBV10-3 to TRBJ2-4, with D possibly being TRBD2 (6 bases). V lost 10 bases and J 3 bases, leaving 16 bases between the germline ends. The CDR3 totals 14 residues. Germline V gene lookup returns CDR1 ENHRY and CDR2 SYGVKD.

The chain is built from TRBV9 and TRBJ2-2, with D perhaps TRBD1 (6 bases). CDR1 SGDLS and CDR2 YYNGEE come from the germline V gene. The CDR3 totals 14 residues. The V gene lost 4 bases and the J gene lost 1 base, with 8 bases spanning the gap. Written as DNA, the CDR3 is TGTGCCAGCAGCACGACAGGGAACACCGGGGAGCTGTTTTTT. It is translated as CASSTTGNTGELFF.

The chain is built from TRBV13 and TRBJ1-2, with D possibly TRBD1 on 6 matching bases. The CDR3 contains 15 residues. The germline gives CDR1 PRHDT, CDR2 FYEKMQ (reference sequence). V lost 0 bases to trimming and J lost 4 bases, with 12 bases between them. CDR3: CASSLGSGQIYGYTF. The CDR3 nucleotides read TGTGCCAGCAGCTTAGGATCAGGACAGATCTATGGCTACACCTTC.

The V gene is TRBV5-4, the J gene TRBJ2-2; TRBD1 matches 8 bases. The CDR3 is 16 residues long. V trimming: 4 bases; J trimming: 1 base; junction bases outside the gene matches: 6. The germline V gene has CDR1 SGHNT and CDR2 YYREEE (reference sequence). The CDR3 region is CASSPGQGWNTGELFF. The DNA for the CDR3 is TGTGCCAGCAGCCCAGGACAGGGCTGGAACACCGGGGAGCTGTTTTTT.

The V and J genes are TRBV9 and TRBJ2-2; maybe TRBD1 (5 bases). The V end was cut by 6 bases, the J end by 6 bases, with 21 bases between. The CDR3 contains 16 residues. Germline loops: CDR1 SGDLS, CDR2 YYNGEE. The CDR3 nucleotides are TGTGCCAGCAAATCCACAGGTTCGGACGTTCCCGGGGAGCTGTTTTTT. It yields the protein CASKSTGSDVPGELFF.

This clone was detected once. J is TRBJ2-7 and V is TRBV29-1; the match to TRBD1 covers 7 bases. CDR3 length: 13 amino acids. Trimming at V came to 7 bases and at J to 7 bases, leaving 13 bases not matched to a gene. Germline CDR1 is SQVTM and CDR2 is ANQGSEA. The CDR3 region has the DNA TGCAGCGCCGCAGGGCAGGGGGAAGGGGAGCAGTACTTC. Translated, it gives CSAAGQGEGEQYF.

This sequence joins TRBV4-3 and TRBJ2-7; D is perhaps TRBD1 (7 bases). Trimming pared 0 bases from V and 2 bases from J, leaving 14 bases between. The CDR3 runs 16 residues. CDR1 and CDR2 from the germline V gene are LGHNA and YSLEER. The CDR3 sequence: CASSQEGQGGTYEQYF. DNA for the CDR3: TGCGCCAGCAGCCAAGAGGGGCAGGGGGGTACCTACGAGCAGTACTTC.